A single sample is the source of the 19 T cell receptor beta chains below, sequenced in a study of long-term antiretroviral therapy in people with HIV. They ran version v3.0 of the immunoSEQ assay at survey level. Measured with immunoSEQ multiplex PCR; TCRdb has only the in-frame clones, and not every one. The sample has 15,000 to 20,000 clones, roughly 78% seen once; the top ten hold 6% to 8%. The sample in question was unsorted PBMCs, obtained at the start of antiretroviral therapy, before treatment. The origin of the receptors is a woman aged 40 to 50 with HIV.

The chain has TRBV27 and TRBJ1-2, with 7 bases fitting TRBD1. V shed 5 bases and J 8 bases; nucleotides not matched to a gene: 11. Germline V gene lookup returns CDR1 MNHEY and CDR2 SMNVEV (reference sequence). The CDR3 totals 14 residues. The CDR3 sequence: CASSPQSRGSGYTF. CDR3 nucleotides: TGTGCCAGCAGTCCCCAGTCCAGGGGGTCCGGCTACACCTTC.

The chain links TRBV7-2 to TRBJ2-3; D gene uncertain. The CDR3 has 14 amino acids. V shed 0 bases and J shed 6 bases, with 10 bases lying between them. Per the germline V gene, CDR1 is SGHTA and CDR2 is FQGNSA. The CDR3 bases are TGTGCCAGCAGCTTAGCGGTAGCCTCCGATACGCAGTATTTT. Its protein product is CASSLAVASDTQYF.

The chain links TRBV19 to TRBJ2-7; the match to TRBD2 covers 8 bases. With 4 bases clipped from V and 4 bases from J, the junction kept 15 bases outside the gene matches. Germline CDR1 and CDR2: LNHDA and SQIVND (reference sequence). The CDR3 loop spans 17 amino acids. CDR3 in amino acids: CASSTGHLTSAGYEQYF. The CDR3 DNA reads TGTGCCAGTAGTACGGGACACCTGACTAGCGCGGGATACGAGCAGTACTTC.

This chain connects TRBV27 to TRBJ1-2, with D hard to call. The CDR3 covers 13 residues. V dropped 3 bases and J dropped 0 bases, with 5 bases sitting between them. The germline V gene encodes CDR1 MNHEY and CDR2 SMNVEV (reference sequence). As DNA, the CDR3 is TGTGCCAGCAGTTTTAACACTAACTATGGCTACACCTTC. Translating gives CASSFNTNYGYTF.

The chain has TRBV7-2 and TRBJ1-4, with no clear D. CDR1 is SGHTA and CDR2 is FQGNSA in the germline V gene. The CDR3 covers 19 residues. V was clipped by 5 bases and J by 7 bases, with 29 bases between them. This chain's CDR3 is CASSHLNVLWPRVFEKLFF. CDR3 sequence (DNA): TGTGCCAGCAGCCATCTTAATGTCTTATGGCCACGGGTATTTGAAAAACTGTTTTTT.

V and J are TRBV15 and TRBJ1-1; D gene uncertain. Trimming took off 7 bases at V and 4 bases at J, with 16 bases between the two ends. This CDR3 has 14 residues. Germline CDR1 LNHNV, CDR2 YYDKDF (reference sequence). CDR3 sequence reads: CATTPFLSTTEAFF. For the CDR3, the DNA is TGTGCCACCACCCCCTTTCTTTCTACCACTGAAGCTTTCTTT.

The CDR3 sequence is CASSPLSGGAFNEQFF. For the CDR3, the DNA is TGTGCCAGTAGCCCATTAAGCGGGGGGGCCTTCAATGAGCAGTTCTTC. The chain links TRBV19 to TRBJ2-1; 10 positions agree with TRBD2. The CDR3 loop spans 16 amino acids. In germline, CDR1 is LNHDA, CDR2 SQIVND (reference sequence). V trimming: 6 bases; J trimming: 6 bases; junction bases outside the gene matches: 11.

This clone showed up just once. This sequence joins TRBV5-1 and TRBJ1-1; 9 bases map to TRBD1. Germline-derived CDR1 and CDR2 are SGHRS and YFSETQ. The CDR3 is made up of 16 amino acids. V lost 4 bases, J lost 4 bases, and 11 bases stayed unmatched. This CDR3 is CASSLSPTGGFTEAFF. As DNA, the CDR3 is TGCGCCAGCAGCCTCTCCCCGACAGGGGGGTTCACTGAAGCTTTCTTT.

This rearrangement joins TRBV5-1 to TRBJ2-7; tentative D call: TRBD2 (5 bases). Germline assignment: CDR1 SGHRS and CDR2 YFSETQ. The CDR3 covers 13 residues. V was pared by 1 base and J by 2 bases, with 7 bases between. CDR3 nucleotides: TGCGCCAGCAGCTTGAAGGGAGCCTACGAGCAGTACTTC. Translation: CASSLKGAYEQYF.

J is TRBJ1-3 and V is TRBV30; D may be TRBD1 (5 bases). From germline, CDR1 is GTSNPN and CDR2 SVGIG (reference sequence). V was trimmed by 0 bases and J by 0 bases, leaving 12 bases between them. The CDR3 spans 16 residues. CDR3 DNA: TGTGCCTGGAGTGTACGAGGGACTAACTCTGGAAACACCATATATTTT. The encoded protein is CAWSVRGTNSGNTIYF.

The chain has TRBV18 and TRBJ2-1; D ambiguous. The CDR3 is 15 amino acids. Trimming took off 1 base at V and 2 bases at J, with 9 bases between the two ends. Germline values: CDR1 KGHSH, CDR2 LQKENI. The CDR3 coding sequence is TGTGCCAGCTCACCACTGGCAGAAACCTACAATGAGCAGTTCTTC. Protein product: CASSPLAETYNEQFF.

This clone is medium-sized (0.01 to 0.1%) by share. The genes are TRBV4-3 and TRBJ1-5; tentatively, D is TRBD1 (5 bases). CDR1 and CDR2 (germline): LGHNA, YSLEER. V gave up 0 bases and J gave up 1 base, with 22 bases separating them. The CDR3 is 20 residues long. The CDR3 DNA sequence: TGCGCCAGCAGCCAAGATAAGACCCACACAGGTTGGTCAAGCAATCAGCCCCAGCATTTT. Its protein is CASSQDKTHTGWSSNQPQHF.

CDR3 nucleotide sequence: TGTGCCAGCAGCTTAGTGGAGAGGTCATCACCCCTCCACTTT. Translated, it gives CASSLVERSSPLHF. V is TRBV7-9 and J is TRBJ1-6; no reliable D call. CDR1 SEHNR and CDR2 FQNEAQ come from the germline V gene (reference sequence). V lost 1 base and J lost 10, with 11 bases in between. This CDR3 is 14 amino acids long.

The chain carries TRBV30 and TRBJ1-2; D gene uncertain. V lost 4 bases and J lost 6, with 3 bases in between. The CDR3 loop spans 9 amino acids. Per the germline V gene, CDR1 is GTSNPN and CDR2 is SVGIG (reference sequence). The CDR3 reads CAWIDGYTF. The CDR3 DNA reads TGTGCCTGGATAGATGGCTACACCTTC.

The genes are TRBV7-9 and TRBJ1-1, with 7 bases matching TRBD1. The germline V gene encodes CDR1 SEHNR and CDR2 FQNEAQ (reference sequence). After removal of 2 bases from V and 7 bases from J, the junction contained 4 bases not matched to a gene. This CDR3 region has 13 residues. The CDR3 protein is CASSLRWDSEAFF. The CDR3 coding sequence is TGTGCCAGCAGCTTACGATGGGACAGTGAAGCTTTCTTT. The variable domain in full, completed from reference TRBV7-9 and TRBJ1-1, reads DTGVSQNPRHKITKRGQNVTFRCDPISEHNRLYWYRQTLGQGPEFLTYFQNEAQLEKSRLLSDRFSAERPKGSFSTLEIQRTEQGDSAMYLCASSLRWDSEAFFGQGTRLTVV.

V gene TRBV5-1 combines with J gene TRBJ2-1; 7 bases map to TRBD2. The CDR3 runs to 14 residues. V shed 4 bases, J shed 8 bases, and the junction held 9 bases outside the gene matches. Germline lookup yields CDR1 SGHRS and CDR2 YFSETQ. The CDR3 DNA follows: TGCGCCAGCAGCCCGACGGCGGGGGTAGATGAGCAGTTCTTC. It yields the protein CASSPTAGVDEQFF.

The chain carries TRBV4-3 and TRBJ2-7; no firm D call. The CDR3 length is 14 residues. Between the trimmed V and J ends, which lost 0 bases and 4 bases, there was a span of 10 bases. Germline CDR1 is LGHNA and CDR2 is YSLEER. The CDR3 bases are TGCGCCAGCAGCCAAGACTTGAAACATTACGAGCAGTACTTC. Protein: CASSQDLKHYEQYF.

The chain recombines TRBV2 with TRBJ2-5; no firm D call. This CDR3 is 11 amino acids long. Trimming stripped 1 base from V and 5 bases from J, with 2 bases between. CDR1 and CDR2 from the germline V gene are SNHLY and FYNNEI. The CDR3 region has the DNA TGTGCCAGCAGTGAAGTGGAGACCCAGTACTTC. Translated: CASSEVETQYF.

This clone was seen more than once but under ten times. The V call is TRBV27, the J call TRBJ2-2, with 7 positions matching TRBD2. V lost 8 bases to trimming and J lost 2 bases; unmatched junction nucleotides: 8. This CDR3 region has 15 residues. Germline V CDR1 and CDR2: MNHEY, SMNVEV (reference sequence). The CDR3 DNA sequence: TGTGCCAGCTCCTCAGCGGGACTTAACACCGGGGAGCTGTTTTTT. Amino acid sequence: CASSSAGLNTGELFF.